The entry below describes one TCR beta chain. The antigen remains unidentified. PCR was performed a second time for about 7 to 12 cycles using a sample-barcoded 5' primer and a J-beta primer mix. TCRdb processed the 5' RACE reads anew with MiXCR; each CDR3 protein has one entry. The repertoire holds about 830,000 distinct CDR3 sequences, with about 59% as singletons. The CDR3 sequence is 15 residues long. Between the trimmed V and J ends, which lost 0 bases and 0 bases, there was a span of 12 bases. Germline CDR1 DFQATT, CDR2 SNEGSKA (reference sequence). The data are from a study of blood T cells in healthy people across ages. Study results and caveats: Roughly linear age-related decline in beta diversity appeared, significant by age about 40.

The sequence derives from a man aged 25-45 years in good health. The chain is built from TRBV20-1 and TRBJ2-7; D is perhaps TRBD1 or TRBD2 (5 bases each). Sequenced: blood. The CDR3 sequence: CSARENEGPSYEQYF. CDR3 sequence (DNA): TGCAGTGCTAGAGAGAATGAGGGGCCCTCCTACGAGCAGTACTTC.